This TCR beta chain appears in the sequencing data of a study of immune cell composition in non-small cell lung cancer. With regard to this clone: Its antigen is as yet unknown.

Trimming took 3 bases from V and 6 from J, leaving 11 bases between them. The germline V gene encodes CDR1 GTSNPN and CDR2 SVGIG (reference sequence). The CDR3 covers 12 residues. Study-wide findings and caveats: Squamous carcinomas (approximately 75%) more often had tumour-associated clones >0.5% than adenocarcinomas (33%). Adenocarcinomas with higher top tumour-associated clone frequency had more reactive TILs. No significant correlation existed between pack-years smoked and tumour clonality.

Sequenced by immunoSEQ multiplex PCR; TCRdb stores in-frame clones only, minus some. The sample carries about 14,000 clones, roughly 68% recorded once. The source is a human donor with non-small cell lung cancer. This chain connects TRBV30 to TRBJ1-1; D is possibly TRBD1 (5 bases). Specimen: lung tumor tissue. This CDR3 reads CAWRPQGPEAFF. CDR3 nucleotides: TGTGCCTGGAGGCCCCAGGGCCCTGAAGCTTTCTTT.